The TCR beta chain under discussion was sequenced for a study of cytomegalovirus exposure and HLA in healthy donors. Study findings and constraints: The study labeled about 160 TCR beta chains cytomegalovirus-associated. The authors confirmed in vitro that a few CMV-associated chains were specific for CMV antigens.

Generated by immunoSEQ multiplex PCR, the TCRdb table keeps only in-frame clones and is missing some. The data hold about 160,000 clones, with about 90% observed a single time. V lost 8 bases and J lost 6; bases outside the gene matches: 9. Germline V lookup: CDR1 MNHNS, CDR2 SASEGT. This CDR3 is built from 15 residues. From the roughly 110-subject validation cohort, which was separate from the approximately 700-subject first cohort, the donors were drawn. As regards this clone: Its antigen is unknown.

Sample: PBMCs. The receptor was isolated from a man aged 18 to 30 in good health and CMV-seropositive. The chain employs TRBV6-1 and TRBJ2-1; 11 nucleotides line up with TRBD2. The CDR3 coding sequence is TGTGCCAGCGTATCATCTAGCGGGAGGTTCAATGAGCAGTTCTTC. Protein: CASVSSSGRFNEQFF.